A selection of T cell receptor beta chains follows, all from one sample in a study of cytomegalovirus exposure and HLA in healthy donors. Assay: immunoSEQ multiplex PCR; the TCRdb copy retains only in-frame clones and omits some. The sample comprises under 130,000 clones, 65% to 80% of which are singletons, and 10% rests with the top ten. The sequenced sample consisted of PBMCs. The receptors originated from a woman between 18 and 30 years old in good health and CMV-seropositive. Both conserved end residues are part of each CDR3. D genes are given only for firm matches. The listing skips clone size in some rows; elsewhere it reads once, few, many or a size class.

size	J	D	V	CDR3	DNA
-	TRBJ1-1	TRBD1	TRBV6-1	CASRRQGADTEAFF	TGTGCCAGCAGGAGACAGGGGGCGGACACTGAAGCTTTCTTT
few	TRBJ2-7	TRBD2	TRBV2	CASSENSGGPYEQYF	TGTGCCAGCAGTGAAAATAGCGGGGGACCCTACGAGCAGTACTTC
few	TRBJ1-6	-	TRBV7-3	CASSADRLNSPLHF	TGTGCCAGCAGCGCCGACAGATTGAATTCACCCCTCCACTTT
-	TRBJ2-7	TRBD2	TRBV4-2	CASSPNPAGGGSYEQYF	TGTGCCAGCAGCCCCAATCCAGCGGGAGGGGGTTCATACGAGCAGTACTTC
-	TRBJ1-5	TRBD1	TRBV2	CASSGQGAGNQPQHF	TGTGCCAGCAGTGGACAGGGGGCCGGCAATCAGCCCCAGCATTTT
-	TRBJ2-1	TRBD2	TRBV9	CASSVSGGLSYNEQFF	TGTGCCAGCAGCGTGAGCGGGGGGTTATCCTACAATGAGCAGTTCTTC
-	TRBJ2-2	-	TRBV5-1	CASSLGVTSTGELFF	TGCGCCAGCAGCTTGGGGGTTACTAGCACCGGGGAGCTGTTTTTT
-	TRBJ2-7	TRBD2	TRBV7-9	CASSSRTSKRSSYEQYF	TGTGCCAGCAGCTCCCGGACTAGCAAAAGGAGCTCCTACGAGCAGTACTTC
-	TRBJ2-5	TRBD1	TRBV5-1	CATKTGGAGETQYF	TGCGCCACCAAGACAGGGGGCGCGGGGGAGACCCAGTACTTC
-	TRBJ1-2	TRBD1	TRBV6-5	CASSYSRTGYYGYTF	TGTGCCAGCAGTTACTCTCGGACAGGGTACTATGGCTACACCTTC
once	TRBJ2-2	-	TRBV15	CATSRPARTGELFF	TGTGCCACCAGCCGACCGGCGAGGACCGGGGAGCTGTTTTTT
-	TRBJ2-7	-	TRBV12-2	CASLGPRFAGRPYEQYF	TGTGCAAGTCTCGGGCCCCGATTTGCGGGCCGACCCTACGAGCAGTACTTC
-	TRBJ2-7	TRBD1	TRBV15	CATSSGLQGALDEQYF	TGTGCCACCAGCAGCGGGTTACAGGGGGCGTTGGACGAGCAGTACTTC
-	TRBJ2-3	-	TRBV7-7	CASSLGGVSTDTQYF	TGTGCCAGCAGCTTAGGAGGAGTTAGCACAGATACGCAGTATTTT
-	TRBJ2-7	TRBD2	TRBV7-9	CASSQAPGTSGGYEQYF	TGTGCCAGCAGCCAGGCCCCCGGGACTAGCGGTGGCTACGAGCAGTACTTC
once	TRBJ2-1	TRBD2	TRBV6-4	CASSDSWRGVNNEQFF	TGTGCCAGCAGTGACTCTTGGCGGGGGGTGAACAATGAGCAGTTCTTC
-	TRBJ1-3	-	TRBV15	CATSRSTVTSGNTIYF	TGTGCCACCAGCAGATCCACAGTAACTTCAGGAAACACCATATATTTT
few	TRBJ2-5	-	TRBV27	CASSLSLQGETQYF	TGTGCCAGCAGTTTATCCCTCCAGGGGGAGACCCAGTACTTC
-	TRBJ1-4	-	TRBV7-2	CASSFQQGRNEKLFF	TGTGCCAGCAGCTTTCAACAGGGCCGTAATGAAAAACTGTTTTTT
-	TRBJ1-1	-	TRBV5-1	CARKNREGTEAFF	TGCGCCAGGAAGAACAGGGAAGGGACTGAAGCTTTCTTT
-	TRBJ2-7	TRBD1	TRBV28	CASSQGQNAYEQYF	TGTGCCAGCAGCCAGGGACAGAACGCCTACGAGCAGTACTTC
-	TRBJ1-5	-	TRBV6-4	CASSPVPGGGQPQHF	TGTGCCAGCAGCCCCGTTCCGGGCGGGGGTCAGCCCCAGCATTTT
-	TRBJ2-3	-	TRBV7-3	CASSLRGESTDTQYF	TGTGCCAGCAGCTTAAGGGGGGAGAGCACAGATACGCAGTATTTT
-	TRBJ2-7	-	TRBV7-2	CASSPGSAREQYF	TGTGCCAGCAGCCCAGGGTCGGCGCGGGAGCAGTACTTC
-	TRBJ2-2	-	TRBV7-9	CASSFLQGRTGELFF	TGTGCCAGCAGCTTCCTACAGGGTCGGACCGGGGAGCTGTTTTTT
few	TRBJ1-1	-	TRBV10-3	CAIKVGQGRTEAFF	TGTGCCATCAAGGTAGGGCAGGGAAGAACTGAAGCTTTCTTT
-	TRBJ1-4	TRBD1	TRBV5-1	CASSQGTGGMIEKLFF	TGCGCCAGCAGCCAAGGGACAGGGGGCATGATTGAAAAACTGTTTTTT
-	TRBJ2-1	TRBD2	TRBV4-3	CASSQVHWREGNNEQFF	TGCGCCAGCAGCCAAGTACATTGGCGGGAGGGCAACAATGAGCAGTTCTTC
-	TRBJ2-1	-	TRBV1	CTSSLDFPRGGEQFF	TGCACCAGCAGCCTAGACTTCCCCCGCGGCGGTGAGCAGTTCTTC
-	TRBJ1-5	-	TRBV7-2	CASSSYGQPQHF	TGTGCCAGCAGCTCCTATGGTCAGCCCCAGCATTTT
-	TRBJ2-2	-	TRBV28	CASSLVPGRGTGELFF	TGTGCCAGCAGTTTAGTCCCAGGCCGGGGGACCGGGGAGCTGTTTTTT
-	TRBJ2-3	TRBD2	TRBV6-4	CASSEIAGSTDTQYF	TGTGCCAGCAGTGAAATAGCGGGGAGCACAGATACGCAGTATTTT
few	TRBJ1-4	-	TRBV5-6	CASSLELGRGTGTNEKLFF	TGTGCCAGCAGCTTGGAGTTGGGGCGGGGGACTGGAACTAATGAAAAACTGTTTTTT
few	TRBJ1-1	-	TRBV18	CASSPPRTEAFF	TGTGCCAGCTCACCCCCTCGGACTGAAGCTTTCTTT
-	TRBJ2-7	-	TRBV15	CATSKFRRGSSYEQYF	TGTGCCACCAGCAAATTCAGGAGGGGCAGCTCCTACGAGCAGTACTTC
-	TRBJ1-2	TRBD1	TRBV14	CASSQGQGGYGYTF	TGTGCCAGCAGCCAGGGACAGGGGGGCTATGGCTACACCTTC
-	TRBJ2-2	-	TRBV29-1	CSVDRGAAGELFF	TGCAGCGTTGACAGGGGGGCGGCCGGGGAGCTGTTTTTT
-	TRBJ2-7	TRBD2	TRBV15	CATSLPGLAGGSSYEQYF	TGTGCCACCAGCCTTCCTGGACTAGCGGGAGGGAGCTCCTACGAGCAGTACTTC
-	TRBJ1-3	-	TRBV7-2	CASSLNRIVSGNTIYF	TGTGCCAGCAGCTTAAACAGAATCGTCTCTGGAAACACCATATATTTT
-	TRBJ1-6	TRBD1	TRBV27	CASSIYRGSPLHF	TGTGCCAGCAGTATCTACAGGGGTTCACCCCTCCACTTT
-	TRBJ2-5	-	TRBV5-1	CASSLAGRVEVAETQYF	TGCGCCAGCAGCTTGGCGGGCAGGGTTGAGGTGGCGGAGACCCAGTACTTC
-	TRBJ2-3	-	TRBV29-1	CSALREIVWADTQYF	TGCAGCGCCCTGAGGGAGATTGTGTGGGCAGATACGCAGTATTTT
-	TRBJ2-3	-	TRBV2	CASSEATSLSTDTQYF	TGTGCCAGCAGTGAAGCCACTAGCTTGAGCACAGATACGCAGTATTTT
-	TRBJ1-1	-	TRBV5-1	CASSQGTSNTEAFF	TGCGCCAGCAGCCAGGGGACATCGAACACTGAAGCTTTCTTT
-	TRBJ2-7	TRBD2	TRBV7-8	CASSPDGLGLYEQYF	TGTGCCAGCAGCCCAGACGGACTAGGCCTCTACGAGCAGTACTTC
-	TRBJ1-1	TRBD1	TRBV5-8	CASSLGPRDRSMNTEAFF	TGTGCCAGCAGCTTGGGCCCACGGGACAGGAGCATGAACACTGAAGCTTTCTTT
-	TRBJ2-5	-	TRBV5-1	CASSRPEAGGETQYF	TGCGCCAGCAGCAGACCCGAGGCTGGCGGGGAGACCCAGTACTTC
-	TRBJ2-3	TRBD1	TRBV5-1	CASSKDRRSTDTQYF	TGCGCCAGCAGCAAGGACAGGCGAAGCACAGATACGCAGTATTTT
-	TRBJ1-4	-	TRBV30	CAWSSPGYEKLFF	TGTGCCTGGAGTTCCCCAGGGTATGAAAAACTGTTTTTT
-	TRBJ2-7	TRBD1	TRBV2	CASIGDRVRFYF	TGTGCCAGCATCGGGGACAGGGTGAGGTTTTACTTC
-	TRBJ2-5	TRBD2	TRBV5-1	CASKTLAGVEQETQYF	TGCGCCAGCAAAACTCTAGCGGGAGTCGAACAAGAGACCCAGTACTTC
-	TRBJ1-5	-	TRBV5-6	CASSLGSWAGDNQPQHF	TGTGCCAGCAGCTTGGGGAGCTGGGCGGGCGACAATCAGCCCCAGCATTTT